The rows below give T cell receptor beta chains drawn from one sample of a study of cytomegalovirus exposure and HLA in healthy donors. Only in-frame clones appear in the TCRdb table, and some are missing; sequencing was by immunoSEQ multiplex PCR. The top ten hold 2.5% to 3% of the sample, which has 110,000 to 150,000 clones, approximately 78% seen once. The sequenced material came from PBMCs. The origin of the receptors is a female donor in good health and CMV-seronegative. Each CDR3 is given with its conserved first and last residue. A clone size is listed for some rows: how often the clone was seen (once, few, many), or a class if it is expanded.

j_call clone_size v_call cdr3_aa
TRBJ1-5 . TRBV2 CASKFGAHGSNQPQHF
TRBJ1-1 . TRBV2 CASSPTRTPGGTEAFF
TRBJ1-4 . TRBV28 CASSLGGNGEKLFF
TRBJ2-3 . TRBV6-5 CASSYSGQPYTDTQYF
TRBJ1-1 . TRBV28 CASRPPRGGGTEAFF
TRBJ1-5 . TRBV6-4 CASSSGPNQPQHF
TRBJ2-7 . TRBV6-6 CASNIQGFRYEQYF
TRBJ2-7 . TRBV27 CASRLERGGHFPHEQYF
TRBJ1-2 . TRBV30 CAFQTGKF
TRBJ1-4 . TRBV28 CASLNLDRGNEKLFF
TRBJ1-4 . TRBV15 CATSRLRDRGRLTNEKLFF
TRBJ2-1 . TRBV7-3 CASSLTIEGEQFF
TRBJ2-2 . TRBV19 CASSRGSNSGELFF
TRBJ1-1 once TRBV10-1 CASSESPGLNTEAFF
TRBJ1-2 . TRBV5-6 CASSLIRGDGYPF
TRBJ1-1 few TRBV5-1 CASSLGAVNTEAFF
TRBJ2-2 once TRBV19 CASTWEGPGELFF
TRBJ1-2 . TRBV6-1 CASFNRDRVRGYTF
TRBJ1-2 . TRBV5-6 CASSLVGTGDNYGYTF
TRBJ1-5 . TRBV6-1 CASSEDRGMGQPQHF
TRBJ1-5 few TRBV7-9 CASSLTGEGNQPQHF
TRBJ1-4 . TRBV7-2 CASSLGSGGEKLFF
TRBJ1-1 . TRBV10-3 CAIQGANTEAFF
TRBJ2-1 . TRBV20-1 CSAGLVNEQFF